The 28 T cell receptor beta chains listed next were all sequenced from one sample in a study of post-analysis software for immune sequencing data (dated by TCRdb to between 2014 and 2017). The study at large found these results: Significantly higher frequencies in patients than in controls were found for five TRBV segments, including TRBV5-6, TRBV5-1 and TRBV20-1.

Libraries came from PCR. Instrument used: Illumina HiSeq 2500. To reduce PCR and sequencing biases, unique molecular identifiers were incorporated into the TCR beta cDNA libraries. TCRdb ran its own pipeline on the public reads, namely fastp trimming at Q25 and MiXCR clone calling, and kept in-frame beta chains. Entries are consolidated by CDR3 protein sequence, retaining the most common genes and DNA. The sample records hundreds of thousands of distinct CDR3 sequences, approximately 53% of which are singletons. Of the sample, over 4% is held by the ten largest clones. Which antigens these TCRs recognize remains unknown. Sequencing used blood. These receptors were collected from a girl aged 10 to 17 with multiple sclerosis.

This clonotype has only a few counts. The V call is TRBV7-3, the J call TRBJ2-2; D gene unclear. V lost 5 bases, J lost 1 base, and 2 bases lay in between. The germline V gene has CDR1 SGHTA and CDR2 FQGTGA. CDR3 size: 12 residues. CDR3: CASSRNTGELFF. The CDR3, as DNA: TGTGCCAGCAGCCGGAACACCGGGGAGCTGTTTTTT.

The chain combines TRBV29-1 with TRBJ2-5; D could derive from TRBD1 or TRBD2 (5 bases each). Germline V gene lookup returns CDR1 SQVTM and CDR2 ANQGSEA. This CDR3 contains 12 residues. The ends were cut back, 6 bases at V and 5 bases at J, with 13 bases in the middle. Here the CDR3 reads CSVIGGGETQYF. The DNA for the CDR3 is TGCAGCGTCATTGGGGGTGGGGAGACCCAGTACTTC. Together with reference TRBV29-1 and TRBJ2-5, the CDR3 gives the full variable domain: SAVISQKPSRDICQRGTSLTIQCQVDSQVTMMFWYRQQPGQSLTLIATANQGSEATYESGFVIDKFPISRPNLTFSTLTVSNMSPEDSSIYLCSVIGGGETQYFGPGTRLLVL.

V and J are TRBV20-1 and TRBJ2-2; 10 nucleotides match TRBD2. V lost 1 base to trimming and J lost 6 bases; unmatched junction nucleotides: 8. Looked up from germline, CDR1 is DFQATT and CDR2 is SNEGSKA (reference sequence). CDR3 length: 16 residues. DNA of the CDR3: TGCAGTGCTAGAGGGGGCCTAGCGGGAGTATCCGGGGAGCTGTTTTTT. This sequence encodes CSARGGLAGVSGELFF.

This chain uses TRBV7-8 with TRBJ1-6, with D unclear. This CDR3 has 15 residues. The V end lost 8 bases, the J end lost 9 bases, and 20 bases lay between the germline ends. The germline CDR1 and CDR2 sequences are SGHVS and FQNEAQ. The DNA of the CDR3 is TGTGCCAGCTCGCTTTCTGGCCTCCTAGCTTCACCCCTCCACTTT. This translates into CASSLSGLLASPLHF.

The chain links TRBV20-1 to TRBJ1-4; D gene uncertain. V was cut by 6 bases and J by 6 bases, with 14 bases left in between. This CDR3 region has 13 residues. Germline CDR1 DFQATT, CDR2 SNEGSKA (reference sequence). CDR3 protein: CSAYSKLHEKLFF. CDR3 nucleotide sequence: TGCAGTGCCTACAGCAAGCTTCATGAAAAACTGTTTTTT.

This rearrangement joins TRBV6-5 to TRBJ1-2; D may be TRBD1 (5 bases). The CDR3 extends over 14 amino acids. Germline CDR1 MNHEY, CDR2 SVGAGI. V was trimmed by 2 bases and J by 7 bases, leaving 14 bases between them. The CDR3, as DNA: TGTGCCAGCAGTTACGGGGCCCAAAAGGGTGGCTACACCTTC. As protein: CASSYGAQKGGYTF.

The chain has TRBV29-1 and TRBJ2-5; 7 nucleotides match TRBD1. This CDR3 comprises 13 residues. V lost 5 bases and J lost 0; bases outside the gene matches: 3. The V gene's germline CDR1 is SQVTM and CDR2 ANQGSEA. CDR3 in DNA: TGCAGCGTTAGGGGACAGAACCAAGAGACCCAGTACTTC. It encodes CSVRGQNQETQYF. Using reference TRBV29-1 and TRBJ2-5 for the parts outside the CDR3, the full variable domain is SAVISQKPSRDICQRGTSLTIQCQVDSQVTMMFWYRQQPGQSLTLIATANQGSEATYESGFVIDKFPISRPNLTFSTLTVSNMSPEDSSIYLCSVRGQNQETQYFGPGTRLLVL.

This chain connects TRBV9 to TRBJ2-7; 7 bases are a match to TRBD2. CDR3 length equals 17 residues. Trimming at V came to 1 base and at J to 4 bases, leaving 14 bases not matched to a gene. The germline gives CDR1 SGDLS, CDR2 YYNGEE. The CDR3 sequence is CASSVRLGGEWRYEQYF. CDR3 DNA: TGTGCCAGCAGCGTAAGATTGGGGGGGGAGTGGCGTTACGAGCAGTACTTC.

The V gene is TRBV20-1, the J gene TRBJ2-7; 11 nucleotides line up with TRBD2. V lost 0 bases and J lost 7; bases outside the gene matches: 17. CDR1 and CDR2 from the germline V gene are DFQATT and SNEGSKA (reference sequence). This CDR3 is 18 amino acids long. The CDR3 nucleotides are TGCAGTGCTAGAGACGGGACTAGCGGCTCAAGCTCCTACAATGAGCAGTACTTC. Amino acids: CSARDGTSGSSSYNEQYF.

This clonotype was seen only a few times. The V gene is TRBV12-3 or TRBV12-4, the J gene TRBJ2-5, with TRBD1 identical over 8 bases. The trim removed 5 bases at V and 5 bases at J, leaving 7 bases unmatched. This CDR3 comprises 14 residues. The CDR3 DNA is TGTGCCAGCAGTCTCAGGGGGCGCGGGGAGACCCAGTACTTC. Its translation is CASSLRGRGETQYF.

This chain connects TRBV5-1 to TRBJ2-7, with 11 bases lining up with TRBD1. V lost 6 bases to trimming and J lost 0 bases; unmatched junction nucleotides: 5. The CDR3 extends over 15 amino acids. CDR1 SGHRS and CDR2 YFSETQ come from the germline V gene. The CDR3 coding sequence is TGCGCCAGCACGGTCGGGACAGGGGGCTCCTACGAGCAGTACTTC. Translating gives CASTVGTGGSYEQYF.

This chain joins TRBV9 and TRBJ1-2; no clear D. Trimming removed 5 bases from V and 3 bases from J, with 14 bases in between. Germline CDR1 SGDLS, CDR2 YYNGEE. The CDR3 length is 14 residues. In DNA, the CDR3 is TGTGCCAGCAGGAGGGAAGGAACTCACTATGGCTACACCTTC. Translation gives CASRREGTHYGYTF.

This rearrangement joins TRBV29-1 to TRBJ1-2, with TRBD1 identical over 8 bases. This CDR3 is 14 amino acids long. Germline V gene data show CDR1 as SQVTM and CDR2 as ANQGSEA. Trimming took 4 bases from V and 7 from J; bases not matched to a gene: 11. The CDR3 reads CSVAGRTGRVGYTF. The CDR3 DNA is TGCAGCGTTGCGGGGAGGACAGGGCGTGTTGGCTACACCTTC.

The rearrangement joins TRBV6-6 to TRBJ1-5, with D possibly TRBD1 on 6 matching bases. V gave up 6 bases and J gave up 5 bases, with 8 bases separating them. The CDR3 loop spans 12 amino acids. Germline CDR1 reads MNHNY; CDR2 reads SVGAGI (reference sequence). The CDR3 loop reads CASRQGDQPQHF. The DNA for the CDR3 is TGTGCCAGCAGACAGGGAGATCAGCCCCAGCATTTT.

V gene TRBV6-1 combines with J gene TRBJ1-5, with D unresolved. Germline loops: CDR1 MNHNS, CDR2 SASEGT. V gave up 6 bases and J gave up 3 bases, with 15 bases separating them. This CDR3 contains 15 residues. DNA of the CDR3: TGTGCCAGCAGCCGAGGATGGGGTTCCAATCAGCCCCAGCATTTT. Residues: CASSRGWGSNQPQHF.

The chain recombines TRBV29-1 with TRBJ2-2; D uncertain. The CDR3 runs to 13 residues. Germline V gene lookup returns CDR1 SQVTM and CDR2 ANQGSEA. V was shortened by 5 bases and J by 2 bases, with 9 bases between the two germline ends. The CDR3 reads CSVMKENTGELFF. The CDR3 DNA follows: TGCAGCGTTATGAAGGAAAACACCGGGGAGCTGTTTTTT.

The chain employs TRBV29-1 and TRBJ2-1, with a possible D match to TRBD2 (6 bases). Germline V gene data show CDR1 as SQVTM and CDR2 as ANQGSEA. There are 14 residues in the CDR3. The V and J ends lost 7 bases and 0 bases respectively, with 13 bases between them. The chain's CDR3 is CSDLSGSSYNEQFF. The CDR3 DNA follows: TGCAGCGACCTAAGCGGGTCCTCCTACAATGAGCAGTTCTTC.

V is TRBV5-1 and J is TRBJ2-7; either TRBD1 or TRBD2 may fit D (5 bases each). Germline V gives CDR1 SGHRS, CDR2 YFSETQ. V was trimmed by 7 bases and J by 3 bases, leaving 11 bases between them. The CDR3 is 12 residues long. CDR3 amino acids: CASGTPGYEQYF. CDR3 sequence (DNA): TGCGCCAGCGGGACCCCTGGCTACGAGCAGTACTTC.

This sequence joins TRBV29-1 and TRBJ2-7; tentatively, D is TRBD2 (5 bases). V dropped 3 bases and J dropped 2 bases, with 11 bases sitting between them. The CDR3 is made up of 13 amino acids. CDR1 SQVTM and CDR2 ANQGSEA come from the germline V gene. DNA of the CDR3: TGCAGCGTTGAGGGGAGATGGACCTACGAGCAGTACTTC. It specifies CSVEGRWTYEQYF.

V usage is TRBV5-1 and J usage is TRBJ2-7; the match to TRBD2 covers 10 bases. From germline, CDR1 is SGHRS and CDR2 YFSETQ. Trimming took 4 bases from V and 2 from J; bases not matched to a gene: 3. The length of the CDR3 is 14 residues. The CDR3 bases are TGCGCCAGCAGCGGTAGCGGGGGGACCTACGAGCAGTACTTC. Its protein product is CASSGSGGTYEQYF. Complete variable domain (other parts from reference TRBV5-1 and TRBJ2-7): KAGVTQTPRYLIKTRGQQVTLSCSPISGHRSVSWYQQTPGQGLQFLFEYFSETQRNKGNFPGRFSGRQFSNSRSEMNVSTLELGDSALYLCASSGSGGTYEQYFGPGTRLTVT.

The chain links TRBV28 to TRBJ2-7; TRBD1 aligns across 8 bases. Germline-derived CDR1 and CDR2 are MDHEN and SYDVKM. This CDR3 is built from 15 residues. The V and J ends lost 6 bases and 0 bases, in that order; junction bases with no gene match: 7. The CDR3 coding sequence is TGTGCCAGCAGCAGGGACAGGCCGAGCTCCTACGAGCAGTACTTC. Residues: CASSRDRPSSYEQYF.

Concerning this clonotype itself: Relative to the germline gene, one junction end is altered; a read error may explain this. The chain is built from TRBV7-7 and TRBJ2-1; 8 bases line up with TRBD2. The CDR3 runs 18 residues. CDR1 and CDR2 from the germline V gene are SSHAT and FNYEAQ (reference sequence). The DNA for the CDR3 is TGTGCTAGCAGCTTAGATATATTAGCGGGAAATAATTTGAATCAGCAGTTCTTC. It encodes CASSLDILAGNNLNQQFF.

This clonotype came up a few times. This sequence joins TRBV5-1 and TRBJ2-1; TRBD2 matches at 11 bases. The junction had 7 bases not matched to a gene; V was cut back by 4 bases and J by 10 bases. Looked up from germline, CDR1 is SGHRS and CDR2 is YFSETQ. The CDR3 sequence is 14 residues long. The CDR3 protein is CASSPTSGVTEQFF. For the CDR3, the DNA is TGCGCCAGCAGCCCGACTAGCGGGGTGACGGAGCAGTTCTTC.

This chain links TRBV29-1 with TRBJ1-2, with TRBD1 matching over 7 bases. The germline V gene has CDR1 SQVTM and CDR2 ANQGSEA. After removal of 8 bases from V and 0 bases from J, the junction contained 6 bases not matched to a gene. The CDR3 has 13 amino acids. The CDR3 spells CSSLTGPNYGYTF. In nucleotides, the CDR3 is TGCAGCTCCCTGACAGGGCCTAACTATGGCTACACCTTC.

On this clonotype itself: A read error is possible here, since a much larger clone lies one base away. The V gene is TRBV5-6, the J gene TRBJ2-3; 8 bases align to TRBD2. Germline V gives CDR1 SGHDT, CDR2 YYEEEE. The CDR3 covers 16 residues. The V segment lost 1 base and the J segment 3 bases; nucleotides outside the gene matches: 7. The DNA of the CDR3 is TGTGCCAGCAGCTTGATCGGGGGGGGCATGACAGATACGCAGTATTTT. Translation: CASSLIGGGMTDTQYF.

This chain joins TRBV20-1 and TRBJ2-7, with 12 bases matching TRBD2. J gave up 3 bases and V 4 bases, and 7 bases lay outside the gene matches. This CDR3 comprises 15 residues. Germline-derived CDR1 and CDR2 are DFQATT and SNEGSKA (reference sequence). The CDR3 DNA is TGCAGTGCTACACTCCGGACTAGCGGGAACTACGAGCAGTACTTC. This sequence encodes CSATLRTSGNYEQYF.

This clonotype has a handful of counts. J is TRBJ1-5 and V is TRBV12-3 or TRBV12-4; D remains unclear. Trimming shortened V by 5 bases and J by 0 bases, and 11 bases separated the two germline ends. The CDR3 is made up of 15 amino acids. The CDR3, as DNA: TGTGCCAGCAGTCCCGGACTTTATAGCAATCAGCCCCAGCATTTT. Protein product: CASSPGLYSNQPQHF.

The rearrangement uses TRBV2 and TRBJ2-5, with 7 bases that match TRBD2. The germline V gene encodes CDR1 SNHLY and CDR2 FYNNEI. The V segment lost 7 bases and the J segment 4 bases; nucleotides outside the gene matches: 9. The CDR3 consists of 14 residues. CDR3 DNA sequence: TGTGCCAGCATCCGGGGGGAGGTTCCAGAGACCCAGTACTTC. It encodes CASIRGEVPETQYF. Complete variable domain (other parts from reference TRBV2 and TRBJ2-5): EPEVTQTPSHQVTQMGQEVILRCVPISNHLYFYWYRQILGQKVEFLVSFYNNEISEKSEIFDDQFSVERPDGSNFTLKIRSTKLEDSAMYFCASIRGEVPETQYFGPGTRLLVL.